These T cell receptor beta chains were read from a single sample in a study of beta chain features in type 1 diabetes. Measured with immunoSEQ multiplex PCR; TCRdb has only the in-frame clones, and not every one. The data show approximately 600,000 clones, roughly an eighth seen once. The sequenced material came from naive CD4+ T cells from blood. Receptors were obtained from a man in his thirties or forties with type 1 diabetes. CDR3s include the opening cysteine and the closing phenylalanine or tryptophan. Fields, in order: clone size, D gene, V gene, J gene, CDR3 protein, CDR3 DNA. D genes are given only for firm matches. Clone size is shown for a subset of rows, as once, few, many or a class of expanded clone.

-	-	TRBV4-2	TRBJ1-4	CASSSTETNEKLFF	TGTGCCAGCAGCTCAACGGAAACTAATGAAAAACTGTTTTTT
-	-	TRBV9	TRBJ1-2	CASSVDHNGYTF	TGTGCCAGCAGCGTAGACCACAACGGCTACACCTTC
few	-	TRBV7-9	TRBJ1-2	CASSPRGARPTYGYTF	TGTGCCAGCAGCCCTAGAGGGGCCAGGCCGACTTATGGCTACACCTTC
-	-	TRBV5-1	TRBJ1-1	CASTARGGMNTEAFF	TGCGCCAGCACCGCTCGGGGGGGAATGAACACTGAAGCTTTCTTT
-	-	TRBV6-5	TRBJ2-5	CASSKPTGNRETQYF	TGTGCCAGCAGTAAACCTACAGGGAATCGAGAGACCCAGTACTTC
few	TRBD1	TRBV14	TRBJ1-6	CASSSNIGTGVSPLHF	TGTGCCAGCAGCTCAAATATCGGGACAGGGGTTTCACCCCTCCACTTT
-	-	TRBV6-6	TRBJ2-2	CASSRGTGNTGELFF	TGTGCCAGCAGTCGAGGGACGGGGAACACCGGGGAGCTGTTTTTT
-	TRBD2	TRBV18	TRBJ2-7	CASSEDSGGSEQYF	TGTGCCAGCTCAGAAGATTCGGGGGGATCCGAGCAGTACTTC
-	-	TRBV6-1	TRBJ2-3	CASSEGAGGTDTQYF	TGTGCCAGCAGTGAAGGCGCAGGGGGCACAGATACGCAGTATTTT
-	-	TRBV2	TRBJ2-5	CASSDLSSGLRGGTQETQYF	TGTGCCAGCAGTGACCTCTCATCGGGCTTAAGGGGGGGGACCCAAGAGACCCAGTACTTC
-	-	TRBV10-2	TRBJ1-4	CASSDRRAVREKLFF	TGCGCCAGCAGTGATCGAAGGGCGGTTCGGGAAAAACTGTTTTTT
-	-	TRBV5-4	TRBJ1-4	CASSLDAGGSANEKLFF	TGTGCCAGCAGCTTGGATGCGGGGGGCTCGGCTAATGAAAAACTGTTTTTT
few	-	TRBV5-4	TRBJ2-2	CASSRGITLGTGELFF	TGTGCCAGCAGCAGGGGGATTACCCTGGGCACCGGGGAGCTGTTTTTT
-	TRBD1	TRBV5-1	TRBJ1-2	CASSRPGTGTGVNYGYTF	TGCGCCAGCAGCCGTCCCGGGACAGGGACGGGGGTTAACTATGGCTACACCTTC
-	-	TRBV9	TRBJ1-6	CASSVGQDRPLHF	TGTGCCAGCAGCGTGGGTCAGGATCGACCCCTCCACTTT
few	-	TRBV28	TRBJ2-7	CASSLPIGEQYF	TGTGCCAGCAGTTTGCCCATCGGGGAGCAGTACTTC
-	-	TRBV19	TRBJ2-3	CASSRRSGLVDTQYF	TGTGCCAGTAGTCGCCGCAGCGGGCTGGTAGATACGCAGTATTTT
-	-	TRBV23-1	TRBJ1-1	CASSQKRDGPAVRADTEAFF	TGCGCCAGCAGTCAAAAGAGGGACGGACCGGCAGTCAGGGCGGACACTGAAGCTTTCTTT
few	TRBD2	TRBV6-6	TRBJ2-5	CASSTWTSGYQETQYF	TGTGCCAGCAGTACCTGGACTAGCGGGTACCAAGAGACCCAGTACTTC
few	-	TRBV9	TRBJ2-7	CASSAGLTYEQYF	TGTGCCAGCAGCGCGGGATTGACCTACGAGCAGTACTTC
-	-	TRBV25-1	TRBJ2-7	CASSPILRGEQYF	TGTGCCAGCAGTCCCATCCTCAGGGGCGAGCAGTACTTC
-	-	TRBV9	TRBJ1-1	CASSVGQGMNTEAFF	TGTGCCAGCAGCGTTGGGCAGGGGATGAACACTGAAGCTTTCTTT
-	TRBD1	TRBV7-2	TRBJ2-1	CASSKDRGGRNEQFF	TGTGCCAGCAGCAAGGACAGGGGCGGACGCAATGAGCAGTTCTTC
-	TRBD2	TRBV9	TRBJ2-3	CASSSSGGAADTQYF	TGTGCCAGCTCTTCTAGCGGGGGGGCCGCCGATACGCAGTATTTT
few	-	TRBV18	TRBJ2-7	CASSPPGRFYEQYF	TGTGCCAGCTCACCACCGGGACGCTTTTACGAGCAGTACTTC
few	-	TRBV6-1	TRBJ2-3	CASSPLKGTDTQYF	TGTGCCAGCAGCCCCCTAAAGGGGACAGATACGCAGTATTTT
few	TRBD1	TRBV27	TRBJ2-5	CASSGGTGGPETQYF	TGTGCCAGCAGTGGCGGGACAGGGGGCCCAGAGACCCAGTACTTC
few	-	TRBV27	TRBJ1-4	CASSLFPFPGTNEKLFF	TGTGCCAGCAGTTTATTCCCCTTCCCGGGCACTAATGAAAAACTGTTTTTT